Below, 18 T cell receptor beta chains from the same sample are listed, as sequenced in a study of control samples from healthy donors and cancer patients (dated by TCRdb to 2018 to 2021). Receptors were amplified or captured by the immunoSEQ multiplex PCR assay. The table comes from immuneACCESS by way of TCRdb, which keeps in-frame sequences with V and J called. Part of the clones is missing from these tables; in studies checked, under half for an unresolved V gene and the rest for unknown reasons. The sample table holds 100,000 to 150,000 clones, of which 90% were seen once. The top ten clonotypes cover over 2% of the sample. Sequenced sample: blood. The receptor source for this set is a man aged 18 to 29 in good health.

This sequence joins TRBV20-1 and TRBJ2-7; weak D call: TRBD1 (6 bases). Trimming removed 3 bases at V and 1 base at J, with 10 bases between. Germline loops: CDR1 DFQATT, CDR2 SNEGSKA (reference sequence). The CDR3 is 13 amino acids. CDR3 DNA: TGCAGTGCTAGTCTAGGGGGTTCCTACGAGCAGTACTTC. It specifies CSASLGGSYEQYF.

The rearrangement uses TRBV2 and TRBJ2-3; possibly TRBD2 for D (5 bases). The CDR3 runs 13 residues. The V end lost 4 bases, the J end lost 4 bases, and 9 bases lay between the germline ends. Germline-derived CDR1 and CDR2 are SNHLY and FYNNEI. CDR3 in amino acids: CASSGGWADTQYF. The CDR3 bases are TGTGCCAGCAGTGGCGGGTGGGCAGATACGCAGTATTTT.

V usage is TRBV19 and J usage is TRBJ2-4; unclear D gene. The germline CDR1 and CDR2 sequences are LNHDA and SQIVND (reference sequence). V lost 3 bases and J 6 bases, leaving 15 bases between the germline ends. CDR3 size: 15 residues. CDR3 in amino acids: CASSMGAPSGNIQYF. The CDR3 DNA follows: TGTGCCAGTAGTATGGGCGCCCCCTCGGGAAACATTCAGTACTTC.

The V call is TRBV30, the J call TRBJ2-2, with TRBD2 as a possible D gene (5 bases). With 0 bases removed from V and 8 bases from J, the gap between germline ends came to 10 bases. Germline-derived CDR1 and CDR2 are GTSNPN and SVGIG (reference sequence). CDR3 length: 13 residues. For the CDR3, the DNA is TGTGCCTGGAGTGTAGGGAGTGCGGGGGAGCTGTTTTTT. This sequence encodes CAWSVGSAGELFF.

V and J are TRBV5-1 and TRBJ2-7; 9 nucleotides match TRBD1. J was trimmed by 5 bases and V by 3 bases; bases with no gene match: 12. There are 16 residues in the CDR3. The germline V gene has CDR1 SGHRS and CDR2 YFSETQ. The CDR3, as DNA: TGCGCCAGCAGCTCGGGACAGGGACTCCCCCCCAACGAGCAGTACTTC. It yields the protein CASSSGQGLPPNEQYF.

The CDR3 is CASSYQGNQPQHF. DNA of the CDR3: TGTGCCAGCAGTTACCAGGGCAATCAGCCCCAGCATTTT. The chain links TRBV6-5 to TRBJ1-5; no reliable D call. This CDR3 has 13 amino acids. Germline V lookup: CDR1 MNHEY, CDR2 SVGAGI. Trimming removed 2 bases from V and 2 bases from J, with 4 bases in between.

The V gene is TRBV14, the J gene TRBJ1-2, with D possibly TRBD1 on 5 matching bases. V was clipped by 4 bases and J by 4 bases, with 10 bases between them. Looked up from germline, CDR1 is SGHDN and CDR2 is FVKESK. The CDR3 is 13 amino acids. CDR3 coding DNA: TGTGCCAGCAGCCCGGGACTGAGCTATGGCTACACCTTC. Protein sequence: CASSPGLSYGYTF.

A few counts support this clone. The J gene is TRBJ2-7, the V gene TRBV7-9; possible D gene TRBD2, 6 bases. The V gene lost 5 bases and the J gene lost 7 bases, with 15 bases spanning the gap. From germline, CDR1 is SEHNR and CDR2 FQNEAQ (reference sequence). There are 13 residues in the CDR3. The CDR3 spells CASSAISGGEQYF. The DNA for the CDR3 is TGTGCCAGCAGCGCCATCAGTGGAGGGGAGCAGTACTTC. Drawing the rest from reference TRBV7-9 and TRBJ2-7, the complete variable domain is DTGVSQNPRHKITKRGQNVTFRCDPISEHNRLYWYRQTLGQGPEFLTYFQNEAQLEKSRLLSDRFSAERPKGSFSTLEIQRTEQGDSAMYLCASSAISGGEQYFGPGTRLTVT.

This clone came up once. V gene TRBV7-9 combines with J gene TRBJ2-3, with 11 bases aligning to TRBD1. The V segment lost 8 bases and the J segment 7 bases; nucleotides outside the gene matches: 14. Germline lookup yields CDR1 SEHNR and CDR2 FQNEAQ (reference sequence). The CDR3 sequence is 16 residues long. The CDR3 here is CASRPGRTGGGNTQYF. CDR3 coding DNA: TGTGCCAGCCGACCTGGGAGGACAGGGGGCGGCAATACGCAGTATTTT.

The chain uses TRBV6-5 and TRBJ1-6; D possibly corresponds to TRBD1 (5 bases). The CDR3 consists of 14 residues. CDR1 MNHEY and CDR2 SVGAGI come from the germline V gene. V shed 3 bases and J shed 10 bases, with 13 bases lying between them. Here the CDR3 reads CASSYSSGDSPLHF. The CDR3 nucleotides read TGTGCCAGCAGTTATTCCTCGGGGGACTCACCCCTCCACTTT.

The CDR3 DNA is TGTGCCAGAAGCTTGACACAGGCATCCCCTGAAGCTTTCTTT. Encoded protein: CARSLTQASPEAFF. V usage is TRBV5-3 and J usage is TRBJ1-1, with D possibly matching TRBD1 (5 bases). TRBV5-3 is noted as an ORF with a role that remains uncertain. V lost 1 base and J lost 6, with 13 bases in between. This CDR3 is built from 14 residues.

This chain uses TRBV9 with TRBJ2-3, with TRBD2 matching over 7 bases. The CDR3 length is 15 residues. The V gene end was trimmed by 4 bases and the J gene end by 2 bases; junction bases not matched to a gene: 7. Looked up from germline, CDR1 is SGDLS and CDR2 is YYNGEE. CDR3 protein: CASSRGLPPTDTQYF. The CDR3 nucleotides are TGTGCCAGCAGCCGGGGACTACCCCCCACAGATACGCAGTATTTT.

The chain combines TRBV6-1 with TRBJ1-3; 8 nucleotides align to TRBD1. After removal of 2 bases from V and 4 bases from J, the junction contained 10 bases not matched to a gene. There are 17 residues in the CDR3. From germline, CDR1 is MNHNS and CDR2 SASEGT. CDR3 nucleotide sequence: TGTGCCAGCAGTGAAATAGGGCAGGGGGCTGGAGGAAACACCATATATTTT. Translation gives CASSEIGQGAGGNTIYF.

The V and J genes are TRBV2 and TRBJ1-4, with 7 bases fitting TRBD1. V shed 5 bases and J 3 bases; nucleotides not matched to a gene: 6. Per germline, CDR1 SNHLY and CDR2 FYNNEI. The CDR3 is made up of 15 amino acids. CDR3 loop: CASSTAQGSNEKLFF. The CDR3 bases are TGTGCCAGCAGTACCGCACAGGGGTCTAATGAAAAACTGTTTTTT.

J is TRBJ2-1 and V is TRBV29-1; 8 bases align to TRBD2. The CDR3 sequence is 14 residues long. Germline CDR1 reads SQVTM; CDR2 reads ANQGSEA. Germline trimming cut 6 bases from V and 9 bases from J; bases unmatched to any gene: 13. Here the CDR3 reads CSVGGSPGGREQFF. The CDR3 DNA is TGCAGCGTGGGGGGAAGTCCGGGAGGGCGTGAGCAGTTCTTC.

The genes are TRBV11-3 and TRBJ1-3; 7 nucleotides match TRBD1. Germline-derived CDR1 and CDR2 are SGHNT and YENEEA. The junction had 8 bases not matched to a gene; V was cut back by 5 bases and J by 4 bases. The CDR3 is 15 amino acids. CDR3 protein: CASSTHRGGGNTIYF. Written as DNA, the CDR3 is TGTGCCAGCAGCACTCACAGGGGCGGCGGAAACACCATATATTTT.

The rearrangement links TRBV7-2 to TRBJ2-7; D is perhaps TRBD1 or TRBD2 (5 bases each). This CDR3 has 12 residues. The germline CDR1 and CDR2 sequences are SGHTA and FQGNSA. V lost 3 bases, J lost 6 bases, and 9 bases lay in between. The CDR3 sequence: CASSFAGAEQYV. CDR3 DNA sequence: TGTGCCAGCAGCTTCGCCGGGGCCGAGCAGTACGTC.

The chain recombines TRBV7-3 with TRBJ1-3; D might be TRBD1 (5 bases). Germline CDR1 SGHTA, CDR2 FQGTGA. Trimming removed 5 bases at V and 0 bases at J, with 11 bases between. This CDR3 region has 15 residues. The CDR3 reads CASSLTGDSGNTIYF. Written as DNA, the CDR3 is TGTGCCAGCAGCCTTACAGGAGACTCTGGAAACACCATATATTTT.